The 12 T cell receptor beta chains listed next were all sequenced from one sample in a study of blood T cell repertoires in COVID-19. TCRdb's copy holds only in-frame clones and misses some; the assay was immunoSEQ multiplex PCR. This table holds roughly 280,000 clones, 80% to 90% found once. The sample comprised peripheral blood. The receptors derive from a woman aged 70-85 years with acute or convalescent COVID-19.

This clone was observed once. The chain has TRBV2 and TRBJ1-1, with 7 bases matching TRBD1. With V trimmed by 5 bases and J by 5 bases, 8 bases remained unmatched. CDR3 length: 14 residues. Per germline, CDR1 SNHLY and CDR2 FYNNEI. The CDR3 loop reads CASSFTGERTEAFF. CDR3 coding DNA: TGTGCCAGCAGTTTCACAGGGGAGAGGACTGAAGCTTTCTTT.

The gene calls are TRBV5-1 and TRBJ2-7; D is perhaps TRBD1 (5 bases). CDR1 and CDR2 (germline): SGHRS, YFSETQ. Trimming took off 2 bases at V and 6 bases at J, with 18 bases between the two ends. This CDR3 region has 15 residues. This chain's CDR3 is CASSLVAGMVGEQYF. The CDR3, as DNA: TGCGCCAGCAGCTTAGTTGCAGGGATGGTCGGCGAGCAGTACTTC.

The chain employs TRBV12-3 or TRBV12-4 and TRBJ1-2, with D unclear. V lost 7 bases and J 0 bases, leaving 9 bases between the germline ends. The CDR3 is made up of 13 amino acids. The CDR3 loop reads CASTRTTNYGYTF. CDR3 coding DNA: TGTGCCAGCACCCGTACTACTAACTATGGCTACACCTTC.

The chain joins TRBV6-5 to TRBJ1-5, with 9 bases aligning to TRBD1. CDR1 is MNHEY and CDR2 is SVGAGI in the germline V gene. This CDR3 comprises 13 residues. The junction had 9 bases not matched to a gene; V was cut back by 11 bases and J by 7 bases. The CDR3 nucleotides read TGTGCCGGAAGACAGGGGGTATCGCAGCCCCAGCATTTT. Translating gives CAGRQGVSQPQHF.

The rearrangement links TRBV27 to TRBJ1-2, with D unresolved. V was trimmed by 8 bases and J by 2 bases, leaving 15 bases between them. The CDR3 consists of 14 residues. Germline CDR1 and CDR2: MNHEY and SMNVEV (reference sequence). The CDR3 spells CASSKEAKNYGYTF. CDR3 coding DNA: TGTGCCAGCTCGAAAGAGGCAAAGAACTATGGCTACACCTTC.

The CDR3 region has the DNA TGTGCCAGCAGGGGGACAGGGACGTTTCTAAGCACTGAAGCTTTCTTT. Its protein is CASRGTGTFLSTEAFF. This chain joins TRBV2 and TRBJ1-1; 9 bases align to TRBD1. The germline CDR1 and CDR2 sequences are SNHLY and FYNNEI. Unmatched junction bases numbered 12, after V lost 6 bases and J lost 4 bases. CDR3 length: 16 amino acids. The full variable domain, completed using reference TRBV2 and TRBJ1-1, is EPEVTQTPSHQVTQMGQEVILRCVPISNHLYFYWYRQILGQKVEFLVSFYNNEISEKSEIFDDQFSVERPDGSNFTLKIRSTKLEDSAMYFCASRGTGTFLSTEAFFGQGTRLTVV.

The chain joins TRBV18 to TRBJ1-1; no clear D. The V end was cut by 6 bases, the J end by 5 bases, with 13 bases between. This CDR3 is 13 amino acids long. Germline CDR1 is KGHSH and CDR2 is LQKENI. CDR3 nucleotides: TGTGCCAGCTCTGGAGGCGTGGGAACTGAAGCTTTCTTT. Its protein is CASSGGVGTEAFF.

The J gene is TRBJ1-5, the V gene TRBV30, with no clear D. Germline V gene data show CDR1 as GTSNPN and CDR2 as SVGIG (reference sequence). V was cut by 1 base and J by 3 bases, with 10 bases left in between. The CDR3 is made up of 14 amino acids. The CDR3 spells CAWSGASNNQPQHF. In DNA form, the CDR3 reads TGTGCCTGGAGTGGGGCCAGCAACAATCAGCCCCAGCATTTT.

The chain links TRBV18 to TRBJ2-5, with 9 bases identical to TRBD1. J gave up 2 bases and V 4 bases, and 2 bases lay outside the gene matches. The length of the CDR3 is 14 residues. CDR1 is KGHSH, CDR2 LQKENI, per germline. DNA of the CDR3: TGTGCCAGCTCACTGGGGACAGGGCAAGAGACCCAGTACTTC. It specifies CASSLGTGQETQYF.

This clone was counted a single time. The chain couples TRBV9 to TRBJ2-7; D is unclear. Trimming removed 0 bases at V and 2 bases at J, with 12 bases between. This CDR3 is built from 15 residues. The germline gives CDR1 SGDLS, CDR2 YYNGEE. In nucleotides, the CDR3 is TGTGCCAGCAGCGTAGCAGGTCAGGCGACCTACGAGCAGTACTTC. Amino acid sequence: CASSVAGQATYEQYF.

This clone has just a few counts. The chain uses TRBV11-2 and TRBJ1-3; no reliable D call. Trimming took 1 base from V and 9 from J, leaving 19 bases between them. Germline V gives CDR1 SGHAT, CDR2 FQNNGV. This CDR3 contains 16 residues. CDR3 nucleotides: TGTGCCAGCAGCTTAGTCTCAGGCATCCGTTTCGGCACCATATATTTT. This sequence encodes CASSLVSGIRFGTIYF.

Points on this clone: Relative to the germline gene, one junction end is altered; a read error may explain this. The chain joins TRBV2 to TRBJ2-5, with D perhaps TRBD2 (6 bases). CDR3 length equals 13 residues. The germline V gene has CDR1 SNHLY and CDR2 FYNNEI. Written as DNA, the CDR3 is TGTGCCAGCAGAGGACAAGCCGGGACGGAGGGGCACTTC. Its translation is CASRGQAGTEGHF.